Described below is a single T cell receptor beta chain sequence and its context. Its antigen is unidentified. The data stem from a study of cytomegalovirus exposure and HLA in healthy donors. Study as a whole: An analysis done earlier identified 120 million or so unique TCR beta sequences from approximately 180 million T cells. Study observations and caveats: A later analysis found TCR association rates differed by HLA locus, highest for DRB1 and lowest for HLA-C. What a later analysis showed was that several of the most significant clusters appeared linked to common viral pathogens. Reports showed the classifier diagnosing cytomegalovirus status with high specificity and sensitivity.

The germline gives CDR1 SGHRS, CDR2 YFSETQ. V shed 3 bases and J shed 1 base, with 23 bases lying between them. The CDR3 consists of 19 residues. It was with 60 Vbeta and 13 Jbeta primers that the PCR ran. Data came from immunoSEQ multiplex PCR; TCRdb stores just in-frame clones and leaves some out. This sample has around 120,000 clones; around 80% occur once, and the top ten carry 2.5% to 3.5%. Material for sequencing was PBMCs. The chain couples TRBV5-1 to TRBJ1-3, with D unresolved. This TCR came from a woman aged 40 to 50 in good health and CMV-seropositive. The CDR3 spells CASSYGAGVSTTSGNTIYF. Here the CDR3 DNA reads TGCGCCAGCAGCTATGGCGCCGGGGTCAGTACTACTTCTGGAAACACCATATATTTT.